This TCR beta chain was identified during a study of T cell repertoires in cytomegalovirus infection. General observations from the study: HLA-C-restricted CMV-specific TCR beta clonotypes were dominant in the ex vivo response.

TCRdb used MiXCR to reprocess the reads, holding one entry per CDR3 protein. The sample lists around 270,000 distinct CDR3 sequences; less than 9.5% were seen once. This clonotype was observed at least ten times. Its target is not known. The germline CDR1 and CDR2 sequences are SGHRS and YFSETQ. The CDR3 covers 15 residues. Deletions cut 3 bases from V and 3 bases from J, with 15 bases between. The receptor's source is a human donor in good health (CMV status not recorded). Some clones in this sample may be carry-over from other donors' samples. The specimen was PBMCs. The rearrangement links TRBV5-1 to TRBJ2-5, with D tentatively TRBD2 (6 bases). The CDR3 sequence is CASSSLGGVEETQYF. DNA of the CDR3: TGCGCCAGCAGCTCCCTAGGAGGGGTCGAAGAGACCCAGTACTTC.